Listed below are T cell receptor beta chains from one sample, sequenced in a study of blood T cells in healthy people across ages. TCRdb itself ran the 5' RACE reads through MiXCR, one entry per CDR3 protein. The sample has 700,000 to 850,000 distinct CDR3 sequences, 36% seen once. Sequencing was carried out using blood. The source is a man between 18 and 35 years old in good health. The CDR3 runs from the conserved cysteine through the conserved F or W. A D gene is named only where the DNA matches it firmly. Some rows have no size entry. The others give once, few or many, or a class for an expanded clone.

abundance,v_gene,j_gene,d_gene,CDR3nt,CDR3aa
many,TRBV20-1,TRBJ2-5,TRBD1,TGCAGTGCCCAGGGACAGGGTCAATATCAAGAGACCCAGTACTTC,CSAQGQGQYQETQYF
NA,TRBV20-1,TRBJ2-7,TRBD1,TGCAGTGCTAGTCCGGGACAGGGTTACGAGCAGTACTTC,CSASPGQGYEQYF
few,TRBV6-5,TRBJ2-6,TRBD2,TGTGCCAGCAGTCGGGGGGAAGGGTCAGGGGCCAACGTCCTGACTTTC,CASSRGEGSGANVLTF
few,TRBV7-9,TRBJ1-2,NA,TGTGCCAGCAGATCTGGCGCAAGCTATGGCTACACCTTC,CASRSGASYGYTF
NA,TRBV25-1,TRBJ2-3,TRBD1,TGTGCCAGCAGACCACAGGGGTCCACCACAGATACGCAGTATTTT,CASRPQGSTTDTQYF
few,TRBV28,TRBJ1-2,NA,TGTGCCAGCAGTCTCCAAACCGGGATCCCCGGCTACACCTTC,CASSLQTGIPGYTF
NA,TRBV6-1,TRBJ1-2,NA,TGTGCCAGCAGTGGTTCAGCCAGGGAGGATGGCTACACCTTC,CASSGSAREDGYTF
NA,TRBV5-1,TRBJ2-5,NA,TGCGCCAGCAGCTTAGGACAGCGCGTACCAGGGACCCAGTACTTC,CASSLGQRVPGTQYF
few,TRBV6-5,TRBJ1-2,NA,TGTGCCAGCAGTATCCGAGACACCGGGGGTGGCTACACCTTC,CASSIRDTGGGYTF
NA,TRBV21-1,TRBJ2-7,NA,TGTGCCAGCAGCAAAGAGACCCACCTAAGGGATATCTACGAGCAGTACTTC,CASSKETHLRDIYEQYF
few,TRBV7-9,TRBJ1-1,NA,TGTGCCAGCACCCAATCATCGACAGCGAACACTGAAGCTTTCTTT,CASTQSSTANTEAFF
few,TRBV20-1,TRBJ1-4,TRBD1,TGCAGTGCTGCTCAGGGGGCCACTAATGAAAAACTGTTTTTT,CSAAQGATNEKLFF
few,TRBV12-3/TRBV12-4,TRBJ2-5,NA,TGTGCCAGGACAGAGACCCAGTACTTC,CARTETQYF
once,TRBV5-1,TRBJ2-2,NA,TGCGCCAGCAGCCAACCCGGGCCATCCAACACCGGGGAGCTGTTTTTT,CASSQPGPSNTGELFF
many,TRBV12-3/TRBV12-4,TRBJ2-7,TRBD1,TGTGCCAGCAGTTTACTGGGACAGGGCGGCGAGCAGTACTTC,CASSLLGQGGEQYF
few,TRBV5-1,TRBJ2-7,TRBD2,TGCGCCAGCAGCTTGGACTTAAGCGGGGGGACCTACGAGCAGTACTTC,CASSLDLSGGTYEQYF
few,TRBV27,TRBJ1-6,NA,TGTGCCAGCAGTTTATCGGCCAGTCTTAGGTCGAGCTCCTATAATTCACCCCTCCACTTT,CASSLSASLRSSSYNSPLHF
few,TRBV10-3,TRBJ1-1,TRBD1,TGTGCCATCATCTCGGGACAGGGGAACACTGAAGCTTTCTTT,CAIISGQGNTEAFF
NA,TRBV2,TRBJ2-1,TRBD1,TGTGCCAGCAGTCTGGGACAGGGAGACAATGAGCAGTTCTTC,CASSLGQGDNEQFF
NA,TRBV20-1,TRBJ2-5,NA,TGCAGTGCTGGGGGGCTAGCGCGAAATGAGCAGTACTTC,CSAGGLARNEQYF
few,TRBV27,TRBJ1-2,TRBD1,TGTGCCAGCAGTCCTTGGACAGGGGGCGATGGCTACACCTTC,CASSPWTGGDGYTF
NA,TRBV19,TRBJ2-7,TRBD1,TGTGCCAGTAGCCTCAACCGGGACAGGGGTTCCTACGAGCAGTACTTC,CASSLNRDRGSYEQYF
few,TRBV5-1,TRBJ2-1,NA,TGCGCCAGCAGCCCAAGGGGAAACTACAATGAGCAGTTCTTC,CASSPRGNYNEQFF
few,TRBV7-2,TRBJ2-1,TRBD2,TGTGCCAGCAGCGCCGGGACTATAGACAATGAGCAGTTCTTC,CASSAGTIDNEQFF
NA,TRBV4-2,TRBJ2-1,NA,TGTGCCAGCAGCCAAGATGGGGGGCCAACAGGGGTCGGCCCCTACAATGAGCAGTTCTTC,CASSQDGGPTGVGPYNEQFF
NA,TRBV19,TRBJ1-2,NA,TGTGCCAGTAGTATGAGGGGGGGAGCTGGCTACACCTTC,CASSMRGGAGYTF
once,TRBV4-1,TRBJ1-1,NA,TGCGCCAGCAGCCAAGAAGTGGCGAGGGGGAACACTGAAGCTTTCTTT,CASSQEVARGNTEAFF
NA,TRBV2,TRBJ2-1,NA,TGTGCCAGCATGCGGGACTTCCAGCCCCACGAGCAGTTCTTC,CASMRDFQPHEQFF
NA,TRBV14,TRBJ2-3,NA,TGTGCCAGCAGCCAAGATCCTCTCGGTTCCGCGCAGTATTTT,CASSQDPLGSAQYF
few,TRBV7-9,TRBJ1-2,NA,TGTGCCAGCAGCTTAGATCAGAACTATGGCTACACCTTC,CASSLDQNYGYTF
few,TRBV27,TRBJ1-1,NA,TGTGCCAGCAGCCGGGGACAAATCACTGAAGCTTTCTTT,CASSRGQITEAFF
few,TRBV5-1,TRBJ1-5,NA,TGCGCCAGCAGTACCGGACTGAACAATCAGCCCCAGCATTTT,CASSTGLNNQPQHF
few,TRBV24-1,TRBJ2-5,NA,TGTGCCACCAGCGATTTAAACAGGGTACAAGAGACCCAGTACTTC,CATSDLNRVQETQYF
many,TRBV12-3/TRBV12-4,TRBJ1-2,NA,TGTGCCAGCAGTATGTCACAGAAGTTCTCTAACTATGGCTACACCTTC,CASSMSQKFSNYGYTF
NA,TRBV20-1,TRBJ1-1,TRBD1,TGCAGTGCCGAATCCAGGGACAGGGGGGACGCTGAAGCTTTCTTT,CSAESRDRGDAEAFF
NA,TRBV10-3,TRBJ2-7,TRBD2,TGTGCCATCAGTGTCGCCAGCGGGGGGACCCCCTACAATGAGCAGTACTTC,CAISVASGGTPYNEQYF
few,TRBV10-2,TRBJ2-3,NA,TGCGCCAGCAGTGAGTCGAGAGGGGCCGGGGTACCAGATACGCAGTATTTT,CASSESRGAGVPDTQYF
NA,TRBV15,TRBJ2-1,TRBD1,TGTGCCACCAGCAGAGAAGGCAGGGGGACCGAAAGGAATGAGCAGTTCTTC,CATSREGRGTERNEQFF
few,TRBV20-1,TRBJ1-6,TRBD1,TGCAGTGCTAGTACGACCGGGACAGGGAACTCACCCCTCCACTTT,CSASTTGTGNSPLHF
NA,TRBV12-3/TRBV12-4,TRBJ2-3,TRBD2,TGTGCCAGCAGTTTTGGGGGACTAGCGGGGGGGACAGATACGCAGTATTTT,CASSFGGLAGGTDTQYF
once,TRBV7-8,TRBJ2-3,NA,TGTGCCAGCACTGAAAGGGGGTACACAGATACGCAGTATTTT,CASTERGYTDTQYF
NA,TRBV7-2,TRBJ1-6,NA,TGTGCCAGCAGTCGAACAGGGTATGATTCACCCCTCCACTTT,CASSRTGYDSPLHF
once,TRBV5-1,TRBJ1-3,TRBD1,TGCGCCAGCAGTCCGGACCAGGACAGGGGGCCACATCTACCTGGAAACACCATATATTTT,CASSPDQDRGPHLPGNTIYF
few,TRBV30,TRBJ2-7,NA,TGTGCCTGGAACACAGGGACCTACGAGCAGTACTTC,CAWNTGTYEQYF
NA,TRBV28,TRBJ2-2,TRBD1,TGTGCCAGCTGTCCCCTGGGGACAGGGAACACCGGGGAGCTGTTTTTT,CASCPLGTGNTGELFF
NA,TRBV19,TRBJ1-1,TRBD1,TGTGCCAGTAGTATCGAGGGGGCGCGGGGTGAAGCTTTCTTT,CASSIEGARGEAFF
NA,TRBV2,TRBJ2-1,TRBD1,TGTGCCAGCAGTGACAGGGGGCTGTCTAGCCAAGAGACCCAGTTCTTC,CASSDRGLSSQETQFF
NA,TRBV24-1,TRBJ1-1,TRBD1,TGTGCCACCAGTGATTCAGCCCCAGGGGGCACTGAAGCTTTCTTT,CATSDSAPGGTEAFF
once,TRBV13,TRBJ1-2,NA,TGTGCCAGCAGCCAAGGCGGGATTAACTATGGCTACACCTTC,CASSQGGINYGYTF
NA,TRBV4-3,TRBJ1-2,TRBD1,TGCGCCAGCAGCCAAGTAGGGGGCCGTAACTATGGCTACACCTTC,CASSQVGGRNYGYTF
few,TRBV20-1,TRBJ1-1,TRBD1,TGCAGTGCTAACCGACAGGGTGTGAACACTGAAGCTTTCTTT,CSANRQGVNTEAFF
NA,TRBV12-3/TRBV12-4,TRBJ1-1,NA,TGTGCCAGCACTCAAAGGGGGTCAGGGAGAGCTTTCTTT,CASTQRGSGRAFF
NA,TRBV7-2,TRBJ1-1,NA,TGTGCCAGCAGGCAGGGGACAATCACTGAAGCTTTCTTT,CASRQGTITEAFF
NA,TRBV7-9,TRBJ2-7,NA,TGTGCCAGCAGCTTAGGAGCGTACAGCTCCTACAATGAGCAGTACTTC,CASSLGAYSSYNEQYF
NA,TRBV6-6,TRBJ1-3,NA,TGTGCCAGCAGGAACCAGCGGCGAAACACCATATATTTT,CASRNQRRNTIYF
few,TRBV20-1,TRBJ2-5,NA,TGCAGTGCTAGTGACCGAACCAACCAAGAGACCCAGTACTTC,CSASDRTNQETQYF
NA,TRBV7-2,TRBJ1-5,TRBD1,TGTGCCAGTACCCGGGGGACAGGGGGCAATCAGCCCCAGCATTTT,CASTRGTGGNQPQHF